This entry concerns a single T cell receptor beta chain. This sample is drawn from a study of blood T cell repertoires in COVID-19. The wider study: Specimens from acute and convalescent COVID-19 originated in the United States, Italy and Spain. The analysed material was cDNA or gDNA that came from T cells, B-cell-depleted T cells, or PBMCs.

CDR3 length equals 15 residues. The V gene lost 2 bases and the J gene lost 2 bases, with 10 bases spanning the gap. Germline-derived CDR1 and CDR2 are LNHDA and SQIVND (reference sequence). In the original processing: Reference gene primers were amplified, and this amplification served to estimate nucleated cell counts. Sequenced by immunoSEQ multiplex PCR; TCRdb stores in-frame clones only, minus some. D and trimming were read from the DNA, whereas the V and J calls and clone size are those reported in that table. The data contain about 78,000 clones, about nine tenths of them seen just once; the ten biggest clones take up roughly 4.5%.

V usage is TRBV19 and J usage is TRBJ1-5, with D perhaps TRBD1 (6 bases). Sample: peripheral blood. The TCR sequence derives from a man aged 50 to 59 with active or convalescent COVID-19. CDR3 region: CASSILQGGNQPQHF. For the CDR3, the DNA is TGTGCCAGTAGTATACTACAGGGCGGCAATCAGCCCCAGCATTTT.